What follows describes a single T cell receptor (beta chain). Its antigen is unidentified. Researchers ran the PCR with 60 Vbeta and 13 Jbeta primers. Here immunoSEQ multiplex PCR was the method, and the copy in TCRdb shows in-frame clones only, minus some. The sample consists of 150,000 to 200,000 clones, about 86% of them appearing once. These data come from a study of cytomegalovirus exposure and HLA in healthy donors. Study-wide context: Among roughly 190 million T cells, an earlier analysis found roughly 100 million unique TCR beta sequences.

Whole-study findings and limits: From TCR beta sequences, most subjects' HLA-A and HLA-B alleles were reportedly predicted accurately. Later analysis identified a missense DCLRE1C variant that was linked to TCR beta V- and J-gene trimming. Under in vitro conditions, a few CMV-associated chains were confirmed as specific for CMV antigens.

This CDR3 region has 15 residues. With 2 bases clipped from V and 0 bases from J, the junction kept 1 base outside the gene matches. Germline CDR1 reads SGDLS; CDR2 reads YYNGEE. The sequence was obtained from a woman in her thirties in good health and CMV-seronegative. The rearrangement uses TRBV9 and TRBJ1-4; 7 nucleotides agree with TRBD1. The sample consisted of PBMCs. The CDR3 coding sequence is TGTGCCAGCAGCGTCGGGACAGCAACTAATGAAAAACTGTTTTTT. It codes for CASSVGTATNEKLFF.